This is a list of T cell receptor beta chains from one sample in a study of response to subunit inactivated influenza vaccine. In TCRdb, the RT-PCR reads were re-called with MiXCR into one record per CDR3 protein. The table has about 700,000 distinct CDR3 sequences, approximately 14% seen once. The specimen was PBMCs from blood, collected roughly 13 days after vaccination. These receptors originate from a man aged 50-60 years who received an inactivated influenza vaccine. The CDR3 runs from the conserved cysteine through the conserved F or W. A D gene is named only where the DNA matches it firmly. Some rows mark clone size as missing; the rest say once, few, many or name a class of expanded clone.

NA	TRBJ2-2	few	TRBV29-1	CSVDIDTGELFF	TGCAGCGTTGACATCGACACCGGGGAGCTGTTTTTT
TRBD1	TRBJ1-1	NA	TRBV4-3	CASSLTGETRITEAFF	TGCGCCAGCAGCCTGACAGGGGAGACACGGATCACTGAAGCTTTCTTT
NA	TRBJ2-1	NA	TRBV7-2	CASSKRPQAGYNEQFF	TGTGCCAGCAGCAAAAGGCCTCAGGCCGGCTACAATGAGCAGTTCTTC
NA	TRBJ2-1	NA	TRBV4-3	CASSQTPPGPYNEQFF	TGCGCCAGCAGCCAGACTCCTCCGGGTCCTTACAATGAGCAGTTCTTC
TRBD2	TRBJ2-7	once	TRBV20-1	CSSSGRAGEQYF	TGCAGCAGTAGCGGGAGGGCCGGCGAGCAGTACTTC
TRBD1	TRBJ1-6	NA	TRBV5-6	CASSVRDRNNSPLHF	TGTGCCAGCAGCGTCCGGGACAGAAATAATTCACCCCTCCACTTT
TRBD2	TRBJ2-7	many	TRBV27	CASSLLAGAYEQYF	TGTGCCAGCAGTTTACTAGCGGGAGCCTACGAGCAGTACTTC
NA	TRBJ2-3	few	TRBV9	CASSVGKDTQYF	TGTGCCAGCAGCGTAGGAAAGGATACGCAGTATTTT
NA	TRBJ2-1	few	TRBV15	CATSVAVSSYNEQFF	TGTGCCACCAGCGTAGCGGTGAGCTCCTACAATGAGCAGTTCTTC
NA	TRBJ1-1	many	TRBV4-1	CASSQDPRGEGEAFF	TGCGCCAGCAGCCAAGATCCAAGGGGAGAGGGTGAAGCTTTCTTT
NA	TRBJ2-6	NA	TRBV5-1	CASSLHHRGSGANVLTF	TGCGCCAGCAGCTTGCATCACCGGGGCTCTGGGGCCAACGTCCTGACTTTC
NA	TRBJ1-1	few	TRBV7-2	CASSLALESEAFF	TGTGCCAGCAGCTTAGCCTTGGAAAGTGAAGCTTTCTTT
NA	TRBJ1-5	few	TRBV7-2	CASSTKRNQPQHF	TGTGCCAGCAGCACGAAACGAAATCAGCCCCAGCATTTT
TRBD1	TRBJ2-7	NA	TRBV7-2	CASSLGGRQGSLEYF	TGTGCCAGCAGCTTAGGCGGAAGACAGGGGTCGTTGGAGTACTTC
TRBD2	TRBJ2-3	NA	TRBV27	CASSLLGGRSTDTQYF	TGTGCCAGCAGTTTATTGGGCGGGAGGAGCACAGATACGCAGTATTTT
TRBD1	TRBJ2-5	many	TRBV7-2	CASSQQGAYETQYF	TGTGCCAGCAGCCAACAGGGGGCTTATGAGACCCAGTACTTC
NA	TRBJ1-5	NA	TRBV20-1	CSAIPDSNQPQHF	TGCAGTGCCATCCCCGATAGCAATCAGCCCCAGCATTTT
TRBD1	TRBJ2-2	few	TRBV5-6	CASSAWTGHTGELFF	TGTGCCAGCAGCGCCTGGACAGGACACACCGGGGAGCTGTTTTTT
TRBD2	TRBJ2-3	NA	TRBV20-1	CSAREGLAASTDTQYF	TGCAGTGCTAGAGAGGGGCTAGCGGCGAGCACAGATACGCAGTATTTT
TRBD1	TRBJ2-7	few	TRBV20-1	CSARDWTGAYPYEQYF	TGCAGTGCTAGAGACTGGACAGGGGCCTATCCCTACGAGCAGTACTTC
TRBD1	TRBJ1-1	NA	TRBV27	CASSPIPGGSYDTEAFF	TGTGCCAGCAGTCCAATCCCAGGGGGATCATATGACACTGAAGCTTTCTTT
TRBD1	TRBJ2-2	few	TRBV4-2	CASSLDGQGVWGAGELFF	TGTGCCAGCAGCCTAGACGGACAGGGGGTATGGGGAGCCGGGGAGCTGTTTTTT
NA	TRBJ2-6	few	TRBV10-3	CAISDAHFSGANVLTF	TGTGCCATCAGTGACGCGCATTTCTCTGGGGCCAACGTCCTGACTTTC
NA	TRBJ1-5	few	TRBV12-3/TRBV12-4	CASTLSGGNNQPQHF	TGTGCCAGCACCCTCTCGGGGGGGAACAATCAGCCCCAGCATTTT
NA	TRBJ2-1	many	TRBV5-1	CASSLDRGGEQFF	TGCGCCAGCAGCTTGGACAGGGGGGGTGAGCAGTTCTTC
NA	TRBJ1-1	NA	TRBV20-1	CSAIAGQRTEAFF	TGCAGTGCTATAGCCGGGCAAAGAACTGAAGCTTTCTTT
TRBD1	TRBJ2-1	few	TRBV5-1	CASSTQGEDYNEQFF	TGCGCCAGCAGCACCCAGGGGGAAGACTACAATGAGCAGTTCTTC
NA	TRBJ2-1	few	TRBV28	CASSPHGTPYNEQFF	TGTGCCAGCAGTCCCCACGGGACGCCTTACAATGAGCAGTTCTTC
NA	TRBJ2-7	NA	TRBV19	CASSIGYTEYEQYF	TGTGCCAGTAGTATAGGATATACCGAATACGAGCAGTACTTC
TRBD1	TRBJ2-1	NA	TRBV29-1	CSVGRTGAYNEQFF	TGCAGCGTTGGCAGGACAGGGGCCTACAATGAGCAGTTCTTC
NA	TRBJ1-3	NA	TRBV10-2	CASRPTVGGNTIYF	TGCGCCAGCAGGCCGACAGTTGGCGGAAACACCATATATTTT
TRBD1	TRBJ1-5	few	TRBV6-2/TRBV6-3	CASSSLQGGRQPQHF	TGTGCCAGCAGTTCATTGCAGGGGGGAAGGCAGCCCCAGCATTTT
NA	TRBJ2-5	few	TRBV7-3	CASSPGAGSVYQYF	TGTGCCAGCAGCCCCGGCGCAGGGTCCGTTTACCAGTACTTC
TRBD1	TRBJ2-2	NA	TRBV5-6	CASSRGQGITGELFF	TGTGCCAGCAGCCGGGGACAGGGGATTACCGGGGAGCTGTTTTTT
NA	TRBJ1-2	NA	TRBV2	CASSVTQNIGYGYTF	TGTGCCAGCAGTGTGACTCAGAACATAGGCTATGGCTACACCTTC
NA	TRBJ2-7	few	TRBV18	CASSPLGLGEQYF	TGTGCCAGCTCACCCCTAGGCCTGGGCGAGCAGTACTTC
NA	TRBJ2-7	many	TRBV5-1	CASRSTSGGIIHEQYF	TGCGCCAGCAGATCCACCTCCGGGGGTATCATACACGAGCAGTACTTC
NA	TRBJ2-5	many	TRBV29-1	CSVGQQQETQYF	TGCAGCGTCGGACAGCAACAAGAGACCCAGTACTTC
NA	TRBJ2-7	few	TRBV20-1	CSASPGAQPYEQYF	TGCAGTGCTAGTCCAGGGGCTCAACCCTACGAGCAGTACTTC
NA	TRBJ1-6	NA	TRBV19	CASSTSRGTTSSPLHF	TGTGCCAGTAGTACCTCCCGGGGCACCACGAGCTCACCCCTCCACTTT
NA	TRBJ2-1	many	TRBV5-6	CASSLKGGIEQFF	TGTGCCAGCAGCTTGAAGGGGGGCATTGAGCAGTTCTTC
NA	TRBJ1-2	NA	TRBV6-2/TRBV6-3	CASSYSNRAGYTF	TGTGCCAGCAGTTACTCGAACAGGGCCGGCTACACCTTC
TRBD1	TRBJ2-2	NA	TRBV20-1	CSAIQGITGELFF	TGCAGTGCTATACAGGGGATCACCGGGGAGCTGTTTTTT
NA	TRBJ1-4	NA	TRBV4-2	CASSQDGGINEKLFF	TGTGCCAGCAGCCAAGACGGGGGGATTAATGAAAAACTGTTTTTT
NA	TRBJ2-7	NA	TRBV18	CASSPSDYEQYF	TGTGCCAGCTCACCATCGGACTACGAGCAGTACTTC
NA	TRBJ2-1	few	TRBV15	CATSRDGRDNEQFF	TGTGCCACCAGCAGAGATGGCAGGGACAATGAGCAGTTCTTC
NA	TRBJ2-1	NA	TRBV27	CASSETDSYNEQFF	TGTGCCAGCAGTGAGACTGACTCCTACAATGAGCAGTTCTTC
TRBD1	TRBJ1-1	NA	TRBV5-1	CASSWGTGRNTEAFF	TGCGCCAGCAGCTGGGGGACAGGGAGGAATACTGAAGCTTTCTTT
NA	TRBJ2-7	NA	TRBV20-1	CSASPGIFSEQYF	TGCAGTGCTAGCCCCGGGATCTTCAGCGAGCAGTACTTC
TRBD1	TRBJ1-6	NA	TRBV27	CASSRSRDRGFYNSPLHF	TGTGCCAGCAGTCGAAGCCGGGACAGGGGATTTTATAATTCACCCCTCCACTTT
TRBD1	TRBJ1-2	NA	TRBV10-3	CAISEDRAGGYTF	TGTGCCATCAGTGAGGACAGGGCGGGAGGCTACACCTTC
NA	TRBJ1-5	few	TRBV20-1	CSAEGWNQPQHF	TGCAGTGCTGAGGGGTGGAATCAGCCCCAGCATTTT
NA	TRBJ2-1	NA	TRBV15	CATSRLRDEQFF	TGTGCCACCAGCCGGTTGAGGGATGAGCAGTTCTTC
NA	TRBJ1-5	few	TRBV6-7	CGAAGGNQPQHF	TGTGGAGCCGCGGGGGGCAATCAGCCCCAGCATTTT